This passage covers 23 T cell receptor beta chains from one sample sequenced in a study of blood T cell repertoires in COVID-19. The protocol was immunoSEQ multiplex PCR, while the TCRdb copy is restricted to in-frame clones and leaves out a portion. The data hold more than 300,000 clones, with 87% observed a single time. Material for sequencing was PBMCs or T cells enriched from blood (not recorded which). The source of these receptors is a woman younger than 45 who had recovered from COVID-19.

The rearrangement links TRBV27 to TRBJ1-4; 7 bases agree with TRBD1. Germline V gene sequence: CDR1 MNHEY, CDR2 SMNVEV (reference sequence). V lost 4 bases and J lost 0; bases outside the gene matches: 5. The CDR3 has 16 amino acids. The chain's CDR3 is CASSSRTGATNEKLFF. The CDR3 coding sequence is TGTGCCAGCAGTTCCCGTACAGGGGCAACTAATGAAAAACTGTTTTTT.

CDR3 DNA: TGTGCCAGCAGTGCAGGGGGAAGATGGACAGATACGCAGTATTTT. Its translation: CASSAGGRWTDTQYF. This chain connects TRBV2 to TRBJ2-3; TRBD1 matches at 7 bases. Trimming at V came to 4 bases and at J to 3 bases, leaving 7 bases not matched to a gene. CDR3 length equals 15 residues. CDR1 is SNHLY and CDR2 is FYNNEI in the germline V gene.

The chain uses TRBV6-5 and TRBJ1-3; 8 nucleotides line up with TRBD1. Trimming removed 6 bases from V and 4 bases from J; junction bases left unmatched: 2. This CDR3 has 13 amino acids. Germline lookup yields CDR1 MNHEY and CDR2 SVGAGI. Here the CDR3 reads CASSHRGGNTIYF. DNA for the CDR3: TGTGCCAGCAGCCACAGGGGGGGAAACACCATATATTTT.

This chain uses TRBV5-5 with TRBJ1-2, with D possibly matching TRBD1 (5 bases). Per germline, CDR1 SGHKS and CDR2 YYEKEE (reference sequence). Between the trimmed V and J ends, which lost 4 bases and 2 bases, there was a span of 18 bases. The CDR3 sequence is 16 residues long. The CDR3 spells CASSPQSNRLNYGYTF. DNA for the CDR3: TGTGCCAGCAGCCCACAATCCAACAGGTTAAACTATGGCTACACCTTC.

J is TRBJ2-1 and V is TRBV5-1, with 13 bases fitting TRBD2. The CDR3 totals 16 residues. CDR1 and CDR2 (germline): SGHRS, YFSETQ. Unmatched junction bases numbered 5, after V lost 4 bases and J lost 4 bases. CDR3 sequence reads: CASSQGLAGQYNEQFF. DNA for the CDR3: TGCGCCAGCAGCCAGGGACTAGCGGGACAATACAATGAGCAGTTCTTC. The whole variable domain, filled in from reference TRBV5-1 and TRBJ2-1, reads KAGVTQTPRYLIKTRGQQVTLSCSPISGHRSVSWYQQTPGQGLQFLFEYFSETQRNKGNFPGRFSGRQFSNSRSEMNVSTLELGDSALYLCASSQGLAGQYNEQFFGPGTRLTVL.

The chain recombines TRBV6-5 with TRBJ1-2; D gene unclear. Looked up from germline, CDR1 is MNHEY and CDR2 is SVGAGI. Trimming took 0 bases from V and 7 from J, leaving 18 bases between them. This CDR3 region has 16 residues. The CDR3 loop is CASSYSISGGSSGYTF. CDR3 nucleotides: TGTGCCAGCAGTTACTCGATCTCTGGAGGGTCGAGTGGCTACACCTTC.

The V gene is TRBV19, the J gene TRBJ2-7, with 7 nucleotides matching TRBD2. V gave up 6 bases and J gave up 6 bases; unmatched junction bases: 8. The CDR3 consists of 13 residues. CDR1 is LNHDA, CDR2 SQIVND, per germline (reference sequence). The CDR3 coding sequence is TGTGCCAGTAGCTCGACATGGGGGGGCGAGCAGTACTTC. This sequence encodes CASSSTWGGEQYF.

Only one count was recorded for this clone. This chain uses TRBV18 with TRBJ1-6; the D gene is possibly TRBD1 (5 bases). The CDR3 contains 15 residues. The germline V and J ends were trimmed by 2 bases and 7 bases, with 12 bases remaining between them. Germline V gives CDR1 KGHSH, CDR2 LQKENI. Written as DNA, the CDR3 is TGTGCCAGCTCACCAGGGGGGATGAGAAATTCACCCCTCCACTTT. Translating it yields CASSPGGMRNSPLHF.

J is TRBJ1-2 and V is TRBV29-1; D is unresolved. V was shortened by 4 bases and J by 7 bases, with 22 bases between the two germline ends. CDR3 size: 15 residues. CDR1 SQVTM and CDR2 ANQGSEA come from the germline V gene. CDR3 DNA sequence: TGCAGCGTTGGTCAACACCCTGCATCGGCGGGTGGCTACACCTTC. This encodes CSVGQHPASAGGYTF.

This clone appeared a single time. The same CDR3 can be traced to other DNA sequences in this sample. The chain combines TRBV2 with TRBJ2-5, with 15 bases that match TRBD2. CDR1 and CDR2 (germline): SNHLY, FYNNEI. With V trimmed by 5 bases and J by 2 bases, 6 bases remained unmatched. This CDR3 is built from 17 residues. CDR3 in amino acids: CASSWTSGGAGQETQYF. In DNA, the CDR3 is TGTGCCAGCAGTTGGACTAGCGGGGGGGCCGGGCAAGAGACCCAGTACTTC.

The V gene is TRBV7-2, the J gene TRBJ2-5; D uncertain. This CDR3 spans 16 amino acids. Trimming pared 5 bases from V and 2 bases from J, leaving 18 bases between. Germline-derived CDR1 and CDR2 are SGHTA and FQGNSA. The CDR3 loop is CASSQLLGVRQETQYF. In DNA, the CDR3 is TGTGCCAGCAGCCAGCTGCTAGGAGTCCGACAAGAGACCCAGTACTTC.

The genes are TRBV7-2 and TRBJ2-5, with D uncertain. The CDR3 runs to 12 residues. The germline V gene encodes CDR1 SGHTA and CDR2 FQGNSA. Trimming took 5 bases from V and 5 from J, leaving 9 bases between them. CDR3 amino acids: CASSALGETQYF. CDR3 nucleotides: TGTGCCAGCAGCGCCCTCGGGGAGACCCAGTACTTC.

V is TRBV27 and J is TRBJ1-1; D remains unclear. Between the trimmed V and J ends, which lost 2 bases and 1 base, there was a span of 8 bases. This CDR3 is 14 amino acids long. Germline V gene lookup returns CDR1 MNHEY and CDR2 SMNVEV (reference sequence). The CDR3, as DNA: TGTGCCAGCAGTTTACGGTCCTCGAACACTGAAGCTTTCTTT. Amino acid sequence: CASSLRSSNTEAFF.

The chain employs TRBV9 and TRBJ2-2; 8 positions match TRBD1. This CDR3 is 17 amino acids long. V was clipped by 2 bases and J by 1 base; unmatched bases: 7. Germline lookup yields CDR1 SGDLS and CDR2 YYNGEE. This CDR3 is CASSVSVGQENTGELFF. The DNA for the CDR3 is TGTGCCAGCAGCGTCAGTGTGGGACAGGAGAACACCGGGGAGCTGTTTTTT.

This chain connects TRBV2 to TRBJ1-2, with D possibly matching TRBD1 (6 bases). Trimming removed 5 bases at V and 8 bases at J, with 18 bases between. Germline-derived CDR1 and CDR2 are SNHLY and FYNNEI. The CDR3 runs to 14 residues. Here the CDR3 reads CASSPNTGRGGYTF. The CDR3 DNA follows: TGTGCCAGCAGTCCTAATACAGGGAGGGGAGGCTACACCTTC. The whole variable domain, filled in from reference TRBV2 and TRBJ1-2, reads EPEVTQTPSHQVTQMGQEVILRCVPISNHLYFYWYRQILGQKVEFLVSFYNNEISEKSEIFDDQFSVERPDGSNFTLKIRSTKLEDSAMYFCASSPNTGRGGYTFGSGTRLTVV.

This clone was detected once. V is TRBV7-2 and J is TRBJ2-7; D possibly corresponds to TRBD2 (5 bases). Per the germline V gene, CDR1 is SGHTA and CDR2 is FQGNSA. This CDR3 has 13 residues. The V end lost 5 bases, the J end lost 0 bases, and 8 bases lay between the germline ends. The CDR3 region is CASSLTSSYEQYF. The CDR3 DNA follows: TGTGCCAGCAGCCTTACTAGCTCCTACGAGCAGTACTTC.

V is TRBV2 and J is TRBJ1-2; 8 bases map to TRBD1. The CDR3 spans 16 residues. Germline loops: CDR1 SNHLY, CDR2 FYNNEI. V shed 0 bases and J 4 bases; nucleotides not matched to a gene: 7. The CDR3 region has the DNA TGTGCCAGCAGTGAAGCGCTTCAGGGGGCGGGCTATGGCTACACCTTC. Its translation: CASSEALQGAGYGYTF.

The J gene is TRBJ2-2, the V gene TRBV18; tentatively, D is TRBD2 (6 bases). CDR1 and CDR2 from the germline V gene are KGHSH and LQKENI. With 3 bases removed from V and 1 base from J, the gap between germline ends came to 15 bases. CDR3 length: 17 residues. This chain's CDR3 is CASSPEEGFMNTGELFF. The CDR3 DNA reads as TGTGCCAGCTCACCCGAGGAGGGATTTATGAACACCGGGGAGCTGTTTTTT. Supplemented by reference TRBV18 and TRBJ2-2, the full variable domain reads NAGVMQNPRHLVRRRGQEARLRCSPMKGHSHVYWYRQLPEEGLKFMVYLQKENIIDESGMPKERFSAEFPKEGPSILRIQQVVRGDSAAYFCASSPEEGFMNTGELFFGEGSRLTVL.

This chain links TRBV5-4 with TRBJ2-7, with TRBD1 as a possible D gene (5 bases). Trimming removed 4 bases at V and 6 bases at J, with 14 bases between. Germline lookup yields CDR1 SGHNT and CDR2 YYREEE (reference sequence). This CDR3 contains 13 residues. The DNA for the CDR3 is TGTGCCAGCAGCGTGGGTAGGGGCGGCGAGCAGTACTTC. Its protein product is CASSVGRGGEQYF.

This sequence joins TRBV5-1 and TRBJ1-2; no clear D. The V end lost 2 bases, the J end lost 4 bases, and 12 bases lay between the germline ends. The V gene's germline CDR1 is SGHRS and CDR2 YFSETQ. CDR3 length: 14 residues. CDR3 protein: CASSLLPAGYGYTF. CDR3 nucleotide sequence: TGCGCCAGCAGCTTACTCCCGGCGGGCTATGGCTACACCTTC.

This sequence joins TRBV19 and TRBJ1-2; 7 nucleotides agree with TRBD1. The J segment lost 4 bases and the V segment lost 4 bases, leaving 6 bases of the junction unmatched. The length of the CDR3 is 14 residues. Germline V gene lookup returns CDR1 LNHDA and CDR2 SQIVND (reference sequence). The CDR3 spells CASSRAGTAYGYTF. The CDR3 DNA reads as TGTGCCAGTAGTAGGGCCGGGACAGCCTATGGCTACACCTTC.

V is TRBV7-6 and J is TRBJ1-6, with 9 bases fitting TRBD1. The V segment lost 6 bases and the J segment 6 bases; nucleotides outside the gene matches: 3. This CDR3 is 14 amino acids long. Germline V gene data show CDR1 as SGHVS and CDR2 as FNYEAQ. CDR3 residues: CASSRTGANSPLHF. The CDR3 DNA follows: TGTGCCAGCAGTCGGACAGGGGCTAATTCACCCCTCCACTTT.

This clone came up a few times. The chain couples TRBV5-1 to TRBJ1-1; D unresolved. Trimming removed 0 bases from V and 4 bases from J, with 13 bases in between. The CDR3 covers 15 residues. Germline V lookup: CDR1 SGHRS, CDR2 YFSETQ. As DNA, the CDR3 is TGCGCCAGCAGCTTGGAAGAGGGCCTGGGCACTGAAGCTTTCTTT. This codes for CASSLEEGLGTEAFF.